The present TCR beta chain was sequenced within a study of blood T cell repertoires in COVID-19. The overall study: Italy, Spain and the United States were the sources of the convalescent and acute COVID-19 samples. The cDNA or gDNA used as material had been derived from T cells, B-cell-depleted T cells, or PBMCs.

Germline loops: CDR1 SGHAT, CDR2 FQNNGV. Deletions cut 0 bases from V and 2 bases from J, with 20 bases between. This CDR3 has 18 residues. Profiling relied on immunoSEQ multiplex PCR, and the TCRdb table lists in-frame clones only, not all of them. Of under 250,000 clones in the sample, approximately 87% were seen once. This clone came up a few times. The rearrangement links TRBV11-2 to TRBJ2-7; D is unresolved. Sequences were obtained from peripheral blood. The origin of this receptor is a man aged 55-75 years with acute or convalescent COVID-19. CDR3 DNA: TGTGCCAGCAGCTTAGATTTCATCTTATTGGGCAGAACCTACGAGCAGTACTTC. It is translated as CASSLDFILLGRTYEQYF. Together with reference TRBV11-2 and TRBJ2-7, the CDR3 gives the full variable domain: EAGVAQSPRYKIIEKRQSVAFWCNPISGHATLYWYQQILGQGPKLLIQFQNNGVVDDSQLPKDRFSAERLKGVDSTLKIQPAKLEDSAVYLCASSLDFILLGRTYEQYFGPGTRLTVT.